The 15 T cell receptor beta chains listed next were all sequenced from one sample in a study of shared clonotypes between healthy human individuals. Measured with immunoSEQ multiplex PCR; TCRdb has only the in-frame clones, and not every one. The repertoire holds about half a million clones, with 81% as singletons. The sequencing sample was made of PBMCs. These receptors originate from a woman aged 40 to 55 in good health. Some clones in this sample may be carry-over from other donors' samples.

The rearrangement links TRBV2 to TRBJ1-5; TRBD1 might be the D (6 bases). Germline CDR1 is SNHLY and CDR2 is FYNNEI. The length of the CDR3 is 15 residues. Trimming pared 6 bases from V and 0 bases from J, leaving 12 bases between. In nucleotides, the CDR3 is TGTGCCAGCAGCCAGGACAGATATAGCAATCAGCCCCAGCATTTT. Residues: CASSQDRYSNQPQHF.

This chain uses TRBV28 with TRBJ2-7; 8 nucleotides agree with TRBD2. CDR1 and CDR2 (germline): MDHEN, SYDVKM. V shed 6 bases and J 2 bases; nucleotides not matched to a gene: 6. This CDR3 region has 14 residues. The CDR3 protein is CASSTPGLAYEQYF. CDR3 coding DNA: TGTGCCAGCAGCACCCCGGGACTAGCCTACGAGCAGTACTTC.

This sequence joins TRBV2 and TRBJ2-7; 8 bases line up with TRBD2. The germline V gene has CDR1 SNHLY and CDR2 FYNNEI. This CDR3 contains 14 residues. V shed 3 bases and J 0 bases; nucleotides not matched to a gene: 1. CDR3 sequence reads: CASSDREGSYEQYF. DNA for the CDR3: TGTGCCAGCAGTGACCGGGAGGGCTCCTACGAGCAGTACTTC.

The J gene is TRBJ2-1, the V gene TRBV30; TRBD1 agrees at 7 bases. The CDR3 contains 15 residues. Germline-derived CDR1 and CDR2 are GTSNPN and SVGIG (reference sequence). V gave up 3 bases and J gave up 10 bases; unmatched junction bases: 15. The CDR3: CAWRARTGQSEEQFF. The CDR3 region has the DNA TGTGCCTGGAGGGCTAGGACGGGACAGTCGGAAGAGCAGTTCTTC.

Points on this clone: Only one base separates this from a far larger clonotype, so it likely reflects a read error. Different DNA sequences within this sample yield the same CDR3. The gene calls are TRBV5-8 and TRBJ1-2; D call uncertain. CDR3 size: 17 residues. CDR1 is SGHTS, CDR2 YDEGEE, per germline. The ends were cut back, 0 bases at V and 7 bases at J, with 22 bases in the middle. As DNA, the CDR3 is TGTGCCAGCAGCTTGGGGGCTGGGCCTACGCCGACCCCTGGCTACACCTTC. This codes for CASSLGAGPTPTPGYTF.

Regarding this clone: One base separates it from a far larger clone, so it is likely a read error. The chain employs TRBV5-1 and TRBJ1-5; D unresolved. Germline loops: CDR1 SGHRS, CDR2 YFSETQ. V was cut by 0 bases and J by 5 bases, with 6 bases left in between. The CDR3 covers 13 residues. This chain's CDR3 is CASSLVVDQPQHF. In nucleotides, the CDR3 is TGCGCCAGCAGCTTGGTGGTGGATCAGCCCCAGCATTTT.

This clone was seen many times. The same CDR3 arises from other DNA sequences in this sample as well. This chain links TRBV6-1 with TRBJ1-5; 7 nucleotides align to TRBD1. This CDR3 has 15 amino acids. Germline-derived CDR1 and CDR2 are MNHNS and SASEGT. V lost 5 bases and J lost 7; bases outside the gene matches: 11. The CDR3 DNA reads TGTGCCAGCAGTCTCCGACAGGGTTTAGAACAGCCCCAGCATTTT. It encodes CASSLRQGLEQPQHF.

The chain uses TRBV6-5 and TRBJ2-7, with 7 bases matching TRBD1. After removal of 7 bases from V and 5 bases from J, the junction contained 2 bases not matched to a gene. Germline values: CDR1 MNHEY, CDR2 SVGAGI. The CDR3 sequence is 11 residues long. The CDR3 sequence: CASNRGHEQYF. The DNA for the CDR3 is TGTGCCAGCAACAGGGGCCACGAGCAGTACTTC.

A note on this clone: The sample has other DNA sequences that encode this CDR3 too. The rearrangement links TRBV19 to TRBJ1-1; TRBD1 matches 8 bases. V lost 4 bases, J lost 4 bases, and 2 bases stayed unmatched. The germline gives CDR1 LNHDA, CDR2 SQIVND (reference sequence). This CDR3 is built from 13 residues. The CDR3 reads CASSKTGGTEAFF. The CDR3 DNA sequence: TGTGCCAGTAGTAAAACAGGGGGCACTGAAGCTTTCTTT.

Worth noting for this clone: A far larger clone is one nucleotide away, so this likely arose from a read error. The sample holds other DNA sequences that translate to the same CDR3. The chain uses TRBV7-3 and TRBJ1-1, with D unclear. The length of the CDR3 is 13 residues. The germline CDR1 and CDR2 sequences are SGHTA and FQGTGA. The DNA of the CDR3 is TGTGCCAGCAGCTCACTAATGAACACTGAAGCTTTCTTC. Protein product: CASSSLMNTEAFF.

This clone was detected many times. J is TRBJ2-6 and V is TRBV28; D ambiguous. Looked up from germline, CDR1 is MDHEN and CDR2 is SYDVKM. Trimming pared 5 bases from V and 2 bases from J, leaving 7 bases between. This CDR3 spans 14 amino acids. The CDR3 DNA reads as TGTGCCAGCAGTCTATTAGCTGGGGCCAACGTCCTGACTTTC. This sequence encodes CASSLLAGANVLTF.

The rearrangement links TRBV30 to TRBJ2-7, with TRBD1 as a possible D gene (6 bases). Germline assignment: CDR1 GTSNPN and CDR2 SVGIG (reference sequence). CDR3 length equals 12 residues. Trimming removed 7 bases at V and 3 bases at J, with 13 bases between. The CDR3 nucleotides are TGTGCCTCGGCAGGGGAATACTACGAGCAGTACTTC. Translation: CASAGEYYEQYF.

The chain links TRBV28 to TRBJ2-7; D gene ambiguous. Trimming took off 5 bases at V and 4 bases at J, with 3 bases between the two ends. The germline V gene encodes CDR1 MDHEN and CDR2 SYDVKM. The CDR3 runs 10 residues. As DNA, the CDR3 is TGTGCCAGCAGTCAGTACGAGCAGTACTTC. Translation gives CASSQYEQYF. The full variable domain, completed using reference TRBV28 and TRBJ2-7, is DVKVTQSSRYLVKRTGEKVFLECVQDMDHENMFWYRQDPGLGLRLIYFSYDVKMKEKGDIPEGYSVSREKKERFSLILESASTNQTSMYLCASSQYEQYFGPGTRLTVT.

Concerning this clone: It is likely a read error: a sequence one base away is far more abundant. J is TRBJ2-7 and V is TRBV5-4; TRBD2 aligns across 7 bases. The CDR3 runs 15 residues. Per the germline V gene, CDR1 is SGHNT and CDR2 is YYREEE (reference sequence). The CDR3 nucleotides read TGTGCCAGCAGCTCCCCGGGACTATCCTCCCACGAGCAGTACTTC. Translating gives CASSSPGLSSHEQYF.

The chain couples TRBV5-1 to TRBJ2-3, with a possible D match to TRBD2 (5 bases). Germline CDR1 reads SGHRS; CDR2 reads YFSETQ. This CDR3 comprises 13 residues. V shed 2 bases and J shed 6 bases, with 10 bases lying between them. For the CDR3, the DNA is TGCGCCAGCAGCTTTGGGGAGAGGGATACGCAGTATTTT. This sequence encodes CASSFGERDTQYF.